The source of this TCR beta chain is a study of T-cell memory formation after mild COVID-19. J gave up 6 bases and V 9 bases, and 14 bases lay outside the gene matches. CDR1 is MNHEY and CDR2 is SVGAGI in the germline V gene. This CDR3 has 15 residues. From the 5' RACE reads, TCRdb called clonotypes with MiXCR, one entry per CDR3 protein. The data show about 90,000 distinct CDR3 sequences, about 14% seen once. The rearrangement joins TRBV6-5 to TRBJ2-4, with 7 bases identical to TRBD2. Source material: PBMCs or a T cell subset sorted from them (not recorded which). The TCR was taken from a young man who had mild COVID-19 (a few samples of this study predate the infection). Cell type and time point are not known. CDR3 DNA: TGTGCCAGTAGCGGGTGGAGTGGCGCCGGAAACATTCAGTACTTC. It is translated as CASSGWSGAGNIQYF.